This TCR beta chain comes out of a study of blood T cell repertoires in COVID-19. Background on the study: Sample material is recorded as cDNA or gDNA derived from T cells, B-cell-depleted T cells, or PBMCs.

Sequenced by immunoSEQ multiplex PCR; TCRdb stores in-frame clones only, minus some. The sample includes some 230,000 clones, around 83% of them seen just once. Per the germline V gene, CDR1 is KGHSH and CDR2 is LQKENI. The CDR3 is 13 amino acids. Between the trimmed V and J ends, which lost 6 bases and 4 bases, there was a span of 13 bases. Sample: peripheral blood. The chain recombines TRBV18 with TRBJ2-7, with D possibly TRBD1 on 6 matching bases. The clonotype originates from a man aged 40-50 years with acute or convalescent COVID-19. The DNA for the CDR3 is TGTGCCAGCTCCCCCGGGACATCTTACGAGCAGTACTTC. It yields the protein CASSPGTSYEQYF.